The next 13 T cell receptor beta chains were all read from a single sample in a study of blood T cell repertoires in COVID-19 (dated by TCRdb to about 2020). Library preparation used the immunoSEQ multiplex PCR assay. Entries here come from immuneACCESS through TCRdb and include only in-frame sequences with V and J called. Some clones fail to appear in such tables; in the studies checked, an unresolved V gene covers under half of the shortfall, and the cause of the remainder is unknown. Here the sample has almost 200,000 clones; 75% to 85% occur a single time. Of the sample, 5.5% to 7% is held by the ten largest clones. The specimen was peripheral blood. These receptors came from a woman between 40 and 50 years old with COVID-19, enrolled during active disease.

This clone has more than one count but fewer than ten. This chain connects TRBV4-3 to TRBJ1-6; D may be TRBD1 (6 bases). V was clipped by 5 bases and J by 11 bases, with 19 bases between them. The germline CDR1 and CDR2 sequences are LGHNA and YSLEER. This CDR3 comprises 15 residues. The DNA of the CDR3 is TGCGCCAGCAGCGCCTCCCCGGTCAGGGGAACACCCCTCCACTTT. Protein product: CASSASPVRGTPLHF.

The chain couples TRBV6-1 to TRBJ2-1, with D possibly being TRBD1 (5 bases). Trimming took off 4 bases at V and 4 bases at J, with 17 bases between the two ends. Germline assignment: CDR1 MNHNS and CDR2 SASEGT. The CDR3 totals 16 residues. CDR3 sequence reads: CASSVASTGSYNEQFF. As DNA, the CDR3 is TGTGCCAGCAGTGTCGCTTCCACAGGTTCATACAATGAGCAGTTCTTC.

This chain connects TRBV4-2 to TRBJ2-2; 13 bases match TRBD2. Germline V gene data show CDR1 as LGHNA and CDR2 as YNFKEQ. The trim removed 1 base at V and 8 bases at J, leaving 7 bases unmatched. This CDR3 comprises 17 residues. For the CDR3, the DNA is TGTGCCAGCAGCCAAGCCCACACTAGCGGGGGGGTGGGGGAGCTGTTTTTT. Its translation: CASSQAHTSGGVGELFF.

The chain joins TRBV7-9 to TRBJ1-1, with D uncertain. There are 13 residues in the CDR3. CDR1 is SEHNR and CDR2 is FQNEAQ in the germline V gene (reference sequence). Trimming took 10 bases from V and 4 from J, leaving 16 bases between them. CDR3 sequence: CATSRVRGTEAFF. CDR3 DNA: TGTGCCACCTCGCGGGTAAGAGGCACTGAAGCTTTCTTT.

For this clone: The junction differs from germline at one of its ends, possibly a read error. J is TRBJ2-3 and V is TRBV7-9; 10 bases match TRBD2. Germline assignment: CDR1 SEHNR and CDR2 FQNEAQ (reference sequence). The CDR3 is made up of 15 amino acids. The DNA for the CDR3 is TGTGCCAGCACCTTACTAGCGGGAATCACAGATACGCAGTATTTT. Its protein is CASTLLAGITDTQYF.

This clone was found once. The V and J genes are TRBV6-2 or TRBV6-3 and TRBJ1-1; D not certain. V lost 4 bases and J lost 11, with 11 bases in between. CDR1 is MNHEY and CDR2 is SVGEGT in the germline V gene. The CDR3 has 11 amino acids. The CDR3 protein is CASSSSSVAFF. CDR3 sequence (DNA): TGTGCCAGCAGTTCAAGTAGTGTCGCTTTCTTT.

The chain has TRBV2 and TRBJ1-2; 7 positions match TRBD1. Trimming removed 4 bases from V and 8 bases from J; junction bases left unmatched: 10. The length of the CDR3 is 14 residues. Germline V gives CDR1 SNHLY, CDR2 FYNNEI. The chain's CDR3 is CASSATGIISGYTF. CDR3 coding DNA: TGTGCCAGCAGTGCGACAGGGATTATTTCAGGCTACACCTTC. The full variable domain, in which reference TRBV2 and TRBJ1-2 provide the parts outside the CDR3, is EPEVTQTPSHQVTQMGQEVILRCVPISNHLYFYWYRQILGQKVEFLVSFYNNEISEKSEIFDDQFSVERPDGSNFTLKIRSTKLEDSAMYFCASSATGIISGYTFGSGTRLTVV.

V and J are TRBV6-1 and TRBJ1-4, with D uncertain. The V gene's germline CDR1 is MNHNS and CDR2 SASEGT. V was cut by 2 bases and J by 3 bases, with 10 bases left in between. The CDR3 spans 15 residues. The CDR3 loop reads CASSEPMSANEKLFF. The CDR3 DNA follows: TGTGCCAGCAGTGAACCGATGAGTGCTAATGAAAAACTGTTTTTT.

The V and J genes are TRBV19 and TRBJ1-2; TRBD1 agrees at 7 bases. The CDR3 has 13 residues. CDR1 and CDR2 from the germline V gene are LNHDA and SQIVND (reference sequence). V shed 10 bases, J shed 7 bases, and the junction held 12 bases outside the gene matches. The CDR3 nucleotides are TGTGCCACCCAACCGACAGGGTTTGGTGGCTACACCTTC. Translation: CATQPTGFGGYTF.

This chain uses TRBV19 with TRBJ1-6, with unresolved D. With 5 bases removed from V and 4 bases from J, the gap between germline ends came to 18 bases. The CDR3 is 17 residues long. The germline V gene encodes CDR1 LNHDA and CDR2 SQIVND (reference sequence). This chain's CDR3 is CASSQESRRVYNSPLHF. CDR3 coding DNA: TGTGCCAGTAGTCAAGAGTCCCGACGGGTTTATAATTCACCCCTCCACTTT.

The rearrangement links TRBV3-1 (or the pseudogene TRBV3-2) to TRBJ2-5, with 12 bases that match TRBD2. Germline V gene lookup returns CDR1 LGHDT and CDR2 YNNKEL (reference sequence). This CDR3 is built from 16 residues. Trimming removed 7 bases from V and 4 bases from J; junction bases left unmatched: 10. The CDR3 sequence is CASNPTSGGLGETQYF. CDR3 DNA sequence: TGTGCCAGCAACCCGACTAGCGGGGGACTGGGAGAGACCCAGTACTTC.

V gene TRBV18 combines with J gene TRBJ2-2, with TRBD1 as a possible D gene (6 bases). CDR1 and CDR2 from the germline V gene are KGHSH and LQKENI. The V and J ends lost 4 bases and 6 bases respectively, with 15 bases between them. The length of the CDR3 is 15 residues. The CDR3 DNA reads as TGTGCCAGCTCACTGGACGTGACAGGACCCGGGGAGCTGTTTTTT. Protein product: CASSLDVTGPGELFF.

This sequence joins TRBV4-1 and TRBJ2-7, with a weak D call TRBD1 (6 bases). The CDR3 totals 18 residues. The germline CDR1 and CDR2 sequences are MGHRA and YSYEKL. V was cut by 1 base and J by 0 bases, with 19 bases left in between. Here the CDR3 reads CASSQGLGTRDISYEQYF. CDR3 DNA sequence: TGCGCCAGCAGCCAAGGCCTGGGTACCCGGGACATCTCCTACGAGCAGTACTTC.